This is a list of T cell receptor beta chains from one sample in a study of blood T cell repertoires in COVID-19. TCRdb keeps only in-frame clones here, not all; method: immunoSEQ multiplex PCR. The sample consists of 73,000 or so clones, 86% of them appearing once. Sequenced input: peripheral blood. The receptors derive from a man aged 30 to 45 with acute or convalescent COVID-19. The CDR3 runs from the conserved cysteine through the conserved F or W. D genes are given only for firm matches.

v_call	j_call	d_call	cdr3_aa
TRBV28	TRBJ2-2	TRBD2	CASKGGRNTGELFF
TRBV10-1	TRBJ2-3	.	CATREDSTDTQYF
TRBV5-1	TRBJ2-1	TRBD1	CASSPDRGWRASYNEQFF
TRBV29-1	TRBJ1-5	TRBD1	CSVGTGRLEPQHF
TRBV28	TRBJ2-7	.	CASLPPRGEQYF
TRBV27	TRBJ2-7	.	CASSLTSSYEQYF
TRBV6-5	TRBJ1-5	TRBD1	CASSRTGDQPQHF
TRBV9	TRBJ2-3	.	CASSVSLASSTDTQYF
TRBV27	TRBJ1-1	.	CASIPIDKAFF
TRBV28	TRBJ1-6	TRBD1	CASSLGTGYNSPLHF
TRBV12-1	TRBJ2-3	.	CASSPPGTDTQYF
TRBV19	TRBJ2-3	.	CAPQGGTQYF
TRBV5-4	TRBJ2-7	.	CASSLSGVYEQYF
TRBV30	TRBJ1-6	.	CAWSVGGSPLHF
TRBV7-2	TRBJ2-1	.	CASSLELAALYNEQFF
TRBV7-9	TRBJ2-7	.	CASSPGQPYEQYF
TRBV6-5	TRBJ1-6	TRBD1	CASSYRQGRNSPLHF
TRBV9	TRBJ2-2	TRBD2	CASSGPGLAGLGDTGELFF
TRBV6-5	TRBJ1-2	.	CASSATEPYGYTF
TRBV6-6	TRBJ1-5	TRBD1	CASSYGDRKNQPQHF
TRBV29-1	TRBJ2-2	.	CSLQIANTGELFF
TRBV10-3	TRBJ2-7	TRBD1	CASDLGQGDEQYF
TRBV6-5	TRBJ2-1	TRBD2	CASRRLAGEANEQFF
TRBV6-5	TRBJ2-1	TRBD2	CASSYRAGLYNEQFF
TRBV21-1	TRBJ2-7	.	CASSKVQGAYEQYF
TRBV19	TRBJ1-2	.	CASSIDQTDRGATLKRWTF
TRBV14	TRBJ1-3	.	CASSQVGNTIYF
TRBV9	TRBJ2-1	TRBD1	CASSVGSTGPNEQFF
TRBV30	TRBJ1-6	.	CAWSVRGAVKSPLHF
TRBV7-6	TRBJ2-3	TRBD1	CASSWDRSDTQYF
TRBV28	TRBJ2-1	.	CASSLSISWAGNEQFF
TRBV7-9	TRBJ1-6	.	CASSSGSYNSPLHF
TRBV7-2	TRBJ2-7	.	CASRPTGLYEQYF
TRBV3-1/TRBV3-2	TRBJ2-3	TRBD1	CASSQAGQGTDTQYF
TRBV27	TRBJ2-1	.	CASSLTPASSYNEQFF
TRBV6-1	TRBJ1-1	.	CASSEWGNTEAFF
TRBV25-1	TRBJ1-5	.	CASSEWGGVRSNQPQHF
TRBV3-1/TRBV3-2	TRBJ2-1	.	CASRARVGNEQFF
TRBV18	TRBJ1-4	TRBD1	CASSLQGSNEKLFF
TRBV11-2	TRBJ2-5	TRBD1	CASSLGDSKETQYF
TRBV2	TRBJ1-5	.	CASSVGRTVRQPQHF
TRBV11-2	TRBJ1-6	.	CASSRRARGAGPGGSPLHF
TRBV5-6	TRBJ2-5	.	CASSVRWETQYF
TRBV6-5	TRBJ2-7	.	CASRGGFGVSYEQYF
TRBV6-2/TRBV6-3	TRBJ2-3	TRBD2	CASSYSKGLAEGADTQYF
TRBV11-2	TRBJ2-1	TRBD1	CASSLTRSTGINEQFF
TRBV28	TRBJ2-7	.	CASGLGGPPEQYF
TRBV28	TRBJ1-6	.	CASSLTSVSSYNSPLHF
TRBV27	TRBJ2-7	TRBD2	CASSLGWTSGSYEQYF
TRBV19	TRBJ1-5	TRBD1	CASKTGEDSNQPQHF
TRBV10-3	TRBJ2-7	TRBD2	CAISESSGRVYEQYF
TRBV6-6	TRBJ1-2	.	CASSPTQGGANGYTF
TRBV18	TRBJ2-3	.	CASSPPVTDTQYF
TRBV7-9	TRBJ2-1	.	CASSLGYNEQFF
TRBV6-6	TRBJ1-4	TRBD1	CASSYQTGLNEKLFF
TRBV2	TRBJ2-1	.	CASSEKVTLRNEQFF
TRBV9	TRBJ1-2	.	CASSVAQTGVGYTF
TRBV27	TRBJ1-2	TRBD1	CASSPALGGAFTF
TRBV4-1	TRBJ2-5	.	CASSQAGGAGSETQYF